This TCR beta chain was profiled in a study of blood T cell repertoires in COVID-19. Study-level background: Sites across the United States, Italy and Spain contributed samples from acute and convalescent COVID-19.

V lost 1 base to trimming and J lost 1 base; unmatched junction nucleotides: 4. This CDR3 contains 16 residues. Germline values: CDR1 SNHLY, CDR2 FYNNEI. Sequencing was performed with immunoSEQ multiplex PCR; in TCRdb, only in-frame clones are kept and a portion is missing. The profile shows approximately 70,000 clones, about 88% of them singletons. This clone was counted once. The material sequenced was peripheral blood. The sequence came from a human donor in a cohort sampled during active COVID-19. The chain joins TRBV2 to TRBJ2-3; 8 nucleotides line up with TRBD2. The CDR3 loop reads CASSEGRGGRTDTQYF. CDR3 DNA sequence: TGTGCCAGCAGTGAAGGGCGCGGGGGGCGCACAGATACGCAGTATTTT. Using reference TRBV2 and TRBJ2-3 for the parts outside the CDR3, the full variable domain is EPEVTQTPSHQVTQMGQEVILRCVPISNHLYFYWYRQILGQKVEFLVSFYNNEISEKSEIFDDQFSVERPDGSNFTLKIRSTKLEDSAMYFCASSEGRGGRTDTQYFGPGTRLTVL.